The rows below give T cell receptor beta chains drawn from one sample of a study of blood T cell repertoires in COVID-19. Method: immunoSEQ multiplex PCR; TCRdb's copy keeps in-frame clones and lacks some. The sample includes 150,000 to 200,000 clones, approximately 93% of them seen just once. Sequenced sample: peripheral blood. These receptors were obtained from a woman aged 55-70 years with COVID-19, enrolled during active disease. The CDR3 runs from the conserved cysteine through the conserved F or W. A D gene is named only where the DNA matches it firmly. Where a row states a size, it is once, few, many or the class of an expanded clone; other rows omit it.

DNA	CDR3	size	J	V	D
TGTGCCAGCAGTACTCCGGGAAGAGACTACGAGCAGTACTTC	CASSTPGRDYEQYF	.	TRBJ2-7	TRBV7-9	.
TGTGCCAGCAGCTTGCAGGGGAGTAGTCAGCCCCAGCATTTT	CASSLQGSSQPQHF	.	TRBJ1-5	TRBV7-8	.
TGTGCCACCAGCAGAGATTTACCGGAGAAAGATACGCAGTATTTT	CATSRDLPEKDTQYF	.	TRBJ2-3	TRBV15	.
TGTGCCAGCAGGGGGACTAACCCGAACACCGGGGAGCTGTTTTTT	CASRGTNPNTGELFF	.	TRBJ2-2	TRBV6-5	TRBD2
TGTGCCAGCAGCTTTCCTCTGAACACTGAAGCTTTCTTT	CASSFPLNTEAFF	.	TRBJ1-1	TRBV5-4	.
TGTGCCAGCTCACCAACAACCAGGGGGCGAGGCGGGGAGCTGTTTTTT	CASSPTTRGRGGELFF	.	TRBJ2-2	TRBV18	TRBD1
TGTGCCAGCAGTCAACTAAGCGGTCGGCTAGCGGGGGGGAGTACGTACTTC	CASSQLSGRLAGGSTYF	.	TRBJ2-7	TRBV27	TRBD2
TGTGCCAGCAGCGGGGCTTACTCTGGAAACACCATATATTTT	CASSGAYSGNTIYF	.	TRBJ1-3	TRBV7-9	.
TGTGCCAGCAGCTCGAGCAGGGGCTTCTACGAGCAGTACTTC	CASSSSRGFYEQYF	.	TRBJ2-7	TRBV7-8	.
TGCGCCAGCAGCCCGCGCCGGGGGATTACAACTAATGAAAAACTGTTTTTT	CASSPRRGITTNEKLFF	.	TRBJ1-4	TRBV4-3	.
TGTGCCAGCAGTGATCCACAGGGGGCAGACACTGAAGCTTTCTTT	CASSDPQGADTEAFF	.	TRBJ1-1	TRBV25-1	TRBD1
TGCAGCGTTGTGAAGATTGAGGGGACCCAGTACTTC	CSVVKIEGTQYF	.	TRBJ2-5	TRBV29-1	.
TGTGCCAGTAGTCAAGTGGGAGGGTATGGTGAAAAACTGTTTTTT	CASSQVGGYGEKLFF	once	TRBJ1-4	TRBV19	.
TGTGCCAGCAGCTTAGCGGGACAGGGATGGAATGAGCAGTTCTTC	CASSLAGQGWNEQFF	.	TRBJ2-1	TRBV7-2	TRBD1
TGTGCCAGCTCAGGACGTACCACCGGGGCCTACAATGAGCAGTTCTTC	CASSGRTTGAYNEQFF	.	TRBJ2-1	TRBV18	.
TGTGCCAGCAGCTTGGATCTAGCAACTCGCACAGATACGCAGTATTTT	CASSLDLATRTDTQYF	.	TRBJ2-3	TRBV5-8	.
TGTGCCAGCCGGTCGCTTACTGAAGCTTTCTTT	CASRSLTEAFF	.	TRBJ1-1	TRBV3-1/TRBV3-2	.
TGCGCCAGCACCCTCCAAAAACCCGCGGCGGATATGAACACTGAAGCTTTCTTT	CASTLQKPAADMNTEAFF	.	TRBJ1-1	TRBV4-1	.
TGTGCCAGCAGCGCTCAGGGGGAGGCTCAGCCCCAGCATTTT	CASSAQGEAQPQHF	.	TRBJ1-5	TRBV2	TRBD1
TGTGCCAGCAGTTTCCAGGGGGCTGTCTATGGCTACACCTTC	CASSFQGAVYGYTF	.	TRBJ1-2	TRBV5-8	TRBD1
TGTGCCAGCTCAAGACCCGGGACAGGGGAAGGGCGTTTGGCTTTCTTT	CASSRPGTGEGRLAFF	.	TRBJ1-1	TRBV18	TRBD1
TGTGCCAGCAGCTTCGAGGGTTACGAGCAGTACTTC	CASSFEGYEQYF	.	TRBJ2-7	TRBV11-1	.
TGTGCCAGTAGTACCGCGGGGGCGAATGGCTACACCTTC	CASSTAGANGYTF	.	TRBJ1-2	TRBV19	.
TGCAGTGCCACTCCACAAGAGACCCAGTACTTC	CSATPQETQYF	.	TRBJ2-5	TRBV20-1	.
TGTGCCAGCAGCATAAACAGACAGGGACACCTGGAGACCCAGTACTTC	CASSINRQGHLETQYF	.	TRBJ2-5	TRBV9	TRBD1
TGTGCCAGCCTTAGCGGGGGGGCTGTAGATACGCAGTATTTT	CASLSGGAVDTQYF	.	TRBJ2-3	TRBV6-5	TRBD2
TGTGCCAGTACCAGGGACAGGGACTCTGGAAACACCATATATTTT	CASTRDRDSGNTIYF	.	TRBJ1-3	TRBV19	TRBD1
TGCGCCAGCAGCTTAAGACAGGGGAGCACTGAAGCTTTCTTT	CASSLRQGSTEAFF	.	TRBJ1-1	TRBV5-1	TRBD1
TGTGCCAGCAGCGCCGGACAGGGGAACTATGGCTACACCTTC	CASSAGQGNYGYTF	.	TRBJ1-2	TRBV9	TRBD1
TGTGCCAGCAGCCAGCGCAGGGGAGAGACCAACACTGAAGCTTTCTTT	CASSQRRGETNTEAFF	.	TRBJ1-1	TRBV4-2	.
TGCAGTGCTAGTCAGAACAGGGGCGGACAGCCCCAGCATTTT	CSASQNRGGQPQHF	.	TRBJ1-5	TRBV20-1	TRBD1
TGTGCCAGCAGAAAGACAGGGTATGGCTACACCTTC	CASRKTGYGYTF	.	TRBJ1-2	TRBV5-8	TRBD1
TGCGCCAGCAGCTTGTTGAGGCCGCAATCAAATGGCTACACCTTC	CASSLLRPQSNGYTF	.	TRBJ1-2	TRBV5-1	.
TGCGCCAGCAGCCAAGAACAGGGCCCTTACAATGAGCAGTTCTTC	CASSQEQGPYNEQFF	.	TRBJ2-1	TRBV4-1	.
TGTGCCAGCAGCGTCCGTCAGGGGGTCGGCGGAAACACCATATATTTT	CASSVRQGVGGNTIYF	.	TRBJ1-3	TRBV7-9	TRBD1
TGTGCCAGCAGCTTAGGACACCACTCTGGAAACACCATATATTTT	CASSLGHHSGNTIYF	.	TRBJ1-3	TRBV11-2	.
TGCAGTGCCCGACCGGGGACTGAAGCTTTCTTT	CSARPGTEAFF	.	TRBJ1-1	TRBV20-1	.
TGCGCCAGCAGCTGGAGGAAGAACACTGAAGCTTTCTTT	CASSWRKNTEAFF	.	TRBJ1-1	TRBV5-1	.
TGTGCCTGGGCCGAGAACTATGGCTACACCTTC	CAWAENYGYTF	.	TRBJ1-2	TRBV30	.
TGTGCCAGTATGTCGCGGGGCGTAGTTAATGAAAAACTGTTTTTT	CASMSRGVVNEKLFF	.	TRBJ1-4	TRBV19	.
TGCGCCAGCAGCCAAGACCCCTGGGCGTTAGGAAAACGATACGCTGAAGCTTTCTTT	CASSQDPWALGKRYAEAFF	.	TRBJ1-1	TRBV4-1	.
TGTGCCAGCAGTCGGATGGTGGGGACATACCTCATGAACACTGAAGCTTTCTTT	CASSRMVGTYLMNTEAFF	once	TRBJ1-1	TRBV7-9	.
TGTGCCAGCAGCCAATCAGGACAAACCAATCAGCCCCAGCATTTT	CASSQSGQTNQPQHF	.	TRBJ1-5	TRBV16	.
TGCGCCAGCAGCCAAGGTTATATACAGGGCCGCACAGATACGCAGTATTTT	CASSQGYIQGRTDTQYF	once	TRBJ2-3	TRBV4-1	.
TGTGCCAGCAGCCCGGAGGGGACTGCTGGCTACACCTTC	CASSPEGTAGYTF	.	TRBJ1-2	TRBV2	.
TGTGCCAGTAGTATAGGAAGGGGGAATAATGAAAAACTGTTTTTT	CASSIGRGNNEKLFF	once	TRBJ1-4	TRBV19	.
TGTGCCAGCAGCCTGCGGGACTTTGGCTACACCTTC	CASSLRDFGYTF	.	TRBJ1-2	TRBV5-6	.
TGTGCCAGCAGTTACGCAGGGAGCGGGGGCCTTACTACGCAGTATTTT	CASSYAGSGGLTTQYF	.	TRBJ2-3	TRBV6-2/TRBV6-3	TRBD2
TGCGCCAGCACCCTCGGGTGGGGGGTTAACACAGATACGCAGTATTTT	CASTLGWGVNTDTQYF	.	TRBJ2-3	TRBV5-1	.
TGTGCCAGCAGCTTATCGGACGGGGTAGGAGGCTACACCTTC	CASSLSDGVGGYTF	.	TRBJ1-2	TRBV11-2	.
TGTGCCAGCAGCCGCACCACCCCAGGGGGCGGGCAGTACTTC	CASSRTTPGGGQYF	few	TRBJ2-7	TRBV3-1/TRBV3-2	TRBD1
TGTGCCATCAGTGAGTCCAAGGAGGGCTCTGAAGCTTTCTTT	CAISESKEGSEAFF	.	TRBJ1-1	TRBV10-3	.
TGTGCCAGCAGTACTCCGGGACAGAACTATGGCTACACCTTC	CASSTPGQNYGYTF	.	TRBJ1-2	TRBV25-1	TRBD1
TGTGCCAGTAGTATAGGGCGACAAGAAGCTTTCTTT	CASSIGRQEAFF	.	TRBJ1-1	TRBV19	.
TGTGCCAGCAGCGGAGACCGACTAGCGGGAGGAGAGACCCAGTACTTC	CASSGDRLAGGETQYF	.	TRBJ2-5	TRBV5-4	TRBD2
TGTGCCAGCAGTTACTCGGGACAGAACTATGGCTACACCTTC	CASSYSGQNYGYTF	once	TRBJ1-2	TRBV6-5	TRBD1
TGTGCCAGCAGCGTAGATCCTCTAGGTCAGCCCCAGCATTTT	CASSVDPLGQPQHF	few	TRBJ1-5	TRBV9	.
TGTGCCAGCAGGAAGGACAGGGCTATATACGAGCAGTACTTC	CASRKDRAIYEQYF	.	TRBJ2-7	TRBV6-5	TRBD1
TGTGCCAGCGAACCCCGGGACACTGAAGCTTTCTTT	CASEPRDTEAFF	once	TRBJ1-1	TRBV5-5	.